One and the same sample provided the 16 T cell receptor beta chains below, sequenced in a study of blood T cell repertoires in COVID-19. Sequenced by immunoSEQ multiplex PCR; TCRdb stores in-frame clones only, minus some. The sample yields under 200,000 clones, 85% to 90% seen once. Sequencing input: peripheral blood. These receptors were taken from a young man with acute or convalescent COVID-19.

This clone has only one observation. CDR3 in amino acids: CASSPTGENNEKLFF. CDR3 in DNA: TGTGCCAGCAGCCCCACAGGGGAAAATAATGAAAAACTGTTTTTT. The V and J genes are TRBV7-2 and TRBJ1-4; 7 bases map to TRBD1. CDR1 and CDR2 (germline): SGHTA, FQGNSA. This CDR3 has 15 amino acids. Trimming cost V 5 bases and J 4 bases; bases outside gene matches: 7.

The chain recombines TRBV19 with TRBJ1-6; D unresolved. The CDR3 sequence is 14 residues long. Trimming cost V 5 bases and J 10 bases, with 15 bases left between them. The germline V gene has CDR1 LNHDA and CDR2 SQIVND (reference sequence). CDR3 nucleotide sequence: TGTGCCAGTAGTTGGAGGGAAATTCGATCACCCCTCCACTTT. Translation gives CASSWREIRSPLHF.

The rearrangement links TRBV30 to TRBJ1-6; D is perhaps TRBD1 (5 bases). Germline values: CDR1 GTSNPN, CDR2 SVGIG (reference sequence). Trimming took off 2 bases at V and 6 bases at J, with 8 bases between the two ends. The CDR3 contains 13 residues. Here the CDR3 DNA reads TGTGCCTGGAGTATGACAGTTAATTCACCCCTCCACTTT. This sequence encodes CAWSMTVNSPLHF.

The chain carries TRBV7-2 and TRBJ1-2; no definite D call. V was pared by 1 base and J by 1 base, with 10 bases between. Germline CDR1 SGHTA, CDR2 FQGNSA. The CDR3 totals 15 residues. The CDR3 sequence: CASSLGVGGNYGYTF. The DNA of the CDR3 is TGTGCCAGCAGCTTAGGGGTAGGCGGTAACTATGGCTACACCTTC. The full variable domain, with the rest looked up from reference TRBV7-2 and TRBJ1-2, is GAGVSQSPSNKVTEKGKDVELRCDPISGHTALYWYRQSLGQGLEFLIYFQGNSAPDKSGLPSDRFSAERTGGSVSTLTIQRTQQEDSAVYLCASSLGVGGNYGYTFGSGTRLTVV.

The chain joins TRBV4-1 to TRBJ2-2, with 8 nucleotides matching TRBD1. Trimming removed 4 bases from V and 4 bases from J; junction bases left unmatched: 5. Germline V lookup: CDR1 MGHRA, CDR2 YSYEKL. The CDR3 consists of 15 residues. The CDR3 sequence is CASSLTGEVTGELFF. DNA for the CDR3: TGCGCCAGCAGCCTGACAGGGGAAGTCACCGGGGAGCTGTTTTTT.

This chain connects TRBV7-9 to TRBJ1-2; D perhaps matches TRBD1 (5 bases). Germline assignment: CDR1 SEHNR and CDR2 FQNEAQ (reference sequence). This CDR3 has 14 amino acids. V was cut by 3 bases and J by 7 bases, with 15 bases left in between. CDR3 in DNA: TGTGCCAGCAGCTTGGGAGGGGAGATGAGTGGCTACACCTTC. This codes for CASSLGGEMSGYTF.

The genes are TRBV28 and TRBJ2-3; no definite D call. This CDR3 contains 13 residues. CDR1 MDHEN and CDR2 SYDVKM come from the germline V gene. V was pared by 1 base and J by 3 bases, with 5 bases between. The chain's CDR3 is CASSLLITDTQYF. The CDR3 DNA sequence: TGTGCCAGCAGTTTATTAATAACAGATACGCAGTATTTT. The full variable domain, with the rest looked up from reference TRBV28 and TRBJ2-3, is DVKVTQSSRYLVKRTGEKVFLECVQDMDHENMFWYRQDPGLGLRLIYFSYDVKMKEKGDIPEGYSVSREKKERFSLILESASTNQTSMYLCASSLLITDTQYFGPGTRLTVL.

This chain links TRBV18 with TRBJ2-1; no clear D. Trimming stripped 3 bases from V and 5 bases from J, with 14 bases between. This CDR3 is built from 15 residues. CDR1 is KGHSH, CDR2 LQKENI, per germline. In nucleotides, the CDR3 is TGTGCCAGCTCACCCGGCCTCCAGGTCGACAATGAGCAGTTCTTC. Translation gives CASSPGLQVDNEQFF.

V gene TRBV19 combines with J gene TRBJ1-5; 10 bases fit TRBD1. Germline V gene sequence: CDR1 LNHDA, CDR2 SQIVND (reference sequence). The CDR3 is made up of 15 amino acids. The ends lost 2 bases at V and 5 bases at J; junction bases unmatched: 3. CDR3 sequence: CASSINDRGHQPQHF. In DNA, the CDR3 is TGTGCCAGTAGTATAAACGACAGGGGGCATCAGCCCCAGCATTTT.

The J gene is TRBJ1-4, the V gene TRBV30; 9 bases map to TRBD1. The CDR3 runs to 13 residues. Looked up from germline, CDR1 is GTSNPN and CDR2 is SVGIG (reference sequence). The trim removed 5 bases at V and 7 bases at J, leaving 5 bases unmatched. CDR3 nucleotides: TGTGCCTGGGAGGACAGGGGAGTTGAAAAACTGTTTTTT. Amino acids: CAWEDRGVEKLFF.

The rearrangement links TRBV7-9 to TRBJ1-1; 7 positions agree with TRBD1. Germline loops: CDR1 SEHNR, CDR2 FQNEAQ (reference sequence). The CDR3 is 13 amino acids. V was clipped by 5 bases and J by 6 bases; unmatched bases: 6. Here the CDR3 reads CASSQGGIAEAFF. In DNA form, the CDR3 reads TGTGCCAGCAGCCAGGGGGGAATCGCTGAAGCTTTCTTT.

This chain joins TRBV2 and TRBJ1-6; TRBD1 agrees at 12 bases. J was trimmed by 11 bases and V by 6 bases; bases with no gene match: 17. Germline loops: CDR1 SNHLY, CDR2 FYNNEI. The CDR3 is made up of 18 amino acids. CDR3 DNA sequence: TGTGCCAGCAGAGCCGGGACAGGGGGCTCCCGTTCCGGGCCACCCCTCCACTTT. This codes for CASRAGTGGSRSGPPLHF.

This chain links TRBV5-1 with TRBJ1-2; D not certain. There are 14 residues in the CDR3. The ends were cut back, 4 bases at V and 0 bases at J, with 10 bases in the middle. Germline V gene data show CDR1 as SGHRS and CDR2 as YFSETQ. The CDR3 here is CASSPSEANYGYTF. CDR3 sequence (DNA): TGCGCCAGCAGCCCTTCCGAGGCTAACTATGGCTACACCTTC.

The chain is built from TRBV18 and TRBJ1-3; TRBD1 is a possible D gene (5 bases). Germline V CDR1 and CDR2: KGHSH, LQKENI. The V end was cut by 3 bases, the J end by 0 bases, with 12 bases between. This CDR3 is 16 amino acids long. The CDR3 loop is CASSPQGQVSGNTIYF. CDR3 bases: TGTGCCAGCTCACCGCAGGGTCAGGTCTCTGGAAACACCATATATTTT.

A few counts support this clone. This chain joins TRBV19 and TRBJ2-2; TRBD1 matches 9 bases. The junction had 9 bases not matched to a gene; V was cut back by 9 bases and J by 7 bases. Looked up from germline, CDR1 is LNHDA and CDR2 is SQIVND (reference sequence). This CDR3 spans 14 amino acids. The CDR3 DNA reads TGTGCCAGCTCCGGGACAGGGTATATCGGGGAGCTGTTTTTT. It specifies CASSGTGYIGELFF.

The gene calls are TRBV4-1 and TRBJ1-2, with 9 positions matching TRBD1. Germline V gives CDR1 MGHRA, CDR2 YSYEKL. Trimming cost V 3 bases and J 4 bases; bases outside gene matches: 12. This CDR3 has 17 amino acids. The CDR3 protein is CASSQTLGQGIPYGYTF. The DNA for the CDR3 is TGCGCCAGCAGCCAGACCCTGGGACAGGGAATTCCCTATGGCTACACCTTC.